A selection of T cell receptor beta chains follows, all from one sample in a study of blood T cell repertoires in COVID-19. Some clones are missing from TCRdb's copy, which holds only in-frame ones; the method was immunoSEQ multiplex PCR. The table includes under 75,000 clones, over 70% detected once. The sample taken for sequencing was peripheral blood. The receptors here all came from a man aged 60 to 75 with acute or convalescent COVID-19. The CDR3 runs from the conserved cysteine through the conserved F or W. The D gene is left open where the match is weak. Some rows have no size entry. The others give once, few or many, or a class for an expanded clone.

len,d_gene,v_gene,abundance,j_gene,CDR3aa,CDR3nt
16,TRBD1,TRBV7-2,.,TRBJ1-2,CASSSTGQGFTYGYTF,TGTGCCAGCAGCTCCACGGGACAGGGCTTCACCTATGGCTACACCTTC
14,.,TRBV5-1,.,TRBJ1-3,CASSPTESGNTIYF,TGCGCCAGCAGCCCGACAGAATCTGGAAACACCATATATTTT
16,TRBD1,TRBV7-3,.,TRBJ2-1,CASSRQGVVGYGEQFF,TGTGCCAGCAGCAGACAGGGCGTCGTCGGGTACGGTGAGCAGTTCTTC
16,.,TRBV5-1,.,TRBJ2-3,CASSPEAGAGTDTQYF,TGCGCCAGCAGCCCGGAGGCGGGGGCGGGCACAGATACGCAGTATTTT
13,.,TRBV5-6,many,TRBJ2-1,CASSLRRYNEQFF,TGTGCCAGCAGCTTGCGTCGGTACAATGAGCAGTTCTTC
17,TRBD2,TRBV7-9,.,TRBJ2-3,CASSLVAGPGDTDTQYF,TGTGCCAGCAGCTTAGTAGCGGGGCCGGGTGACACAGATACGCAGTATTTT
15,.,TRBV4-2,.,TRBJ2-1,CASSESEGSYNEQFF,TGTGCCAGCAGTGAAAGCGAGGGCTCCTACAATGAGCAGTTCTTC
12,.,TRBV19,.,TRBJ2-5,CASLGRRETQYF,TGTGCCAGTCTGGGCCGCCGGGAGACCCAGTACTTC
17,TRBD2,TRBV7-3,.,TRBJ2-3,CASSLTLAGGRADTQYF,TGTGCCAGCAGCTTAACCTTAGCGGGAGGGCGGGCAGATACGCAGTATTTT
14,.,TRBV27,.,TRBJ1-6,CASSSQGRASPLHF,TGTGCCAGCAGCAGTCAGGGCCGGGCATCACCCCTCCACTTT
18,TRBD1,TRBV4-2,.,TRBJ1-2,CASSSLKKGQGKVDGYTF,TGTGCCAGCAGCTCACTTAAAAAGGGACAGGGCAAGGTCGATGGCTACACCTTC
15,TRBD1,TRBV28,few,TRBJ1-4,CASSLQDRGSEKLFF,TGTGCCAGCAGTTTACAGGACAGGGGGAGTGAAAAACTGTTTTTT
11,.,TRBV20-1,.,TRBJ1-2,CSASDVNGYTF,TGCAGTGCTAGTGACGTTAATGGCTACACCTTC
14,TRBD1,TRBV3-1/TRBV3-2,.,TRBJ1-1,CASSPTGDHTEAFF,TGTGCCAGCAGCCCAACAGGGGACCACACTGAAGCTTTCTTT
15,.,TRBV7-6,.,TRBJ2-5,CASSSGRRLQETQYF,TGTGCCAGCAGCTCCGGTCGGAGACTCCAAGAGACCCAGTACTTC
17,.,TRBV7-9,few,TRBJ1-2,CASSLAGGGLRDYGYTF,TGTGCCAGCAGCTTAGCGGGTGGAGGTTTGAGGGACTATGGCTACACCTTC
13,.,TRBV25-1,.,TRBJ2-1,CASSEPGIYEQFF,TGTGCCAGCAGTGAACCGGGGATCTATGAGCAGTTCTTC
15,TRBD1,TRBV18,.,TRBJ2-7,CASSPNGQGVSEQYF,TGTGCCAGCTCACCAAACGGACAGGGGGTATCCGAGCAGTACTTC
15,.,TRBV14,.,TRBJ2-5,CASSRSAGISETQYF,TGTGCCAGCAGCCGGTCGGCCGGGATTTCGGAGACCCAGTACTTC
14,.,TRBV7-9,.,TRBJ2-2,CASSLTKNTGELFF,TGTGCCAGCAGCTTGACAAAGAACACCGGGGAGCTGTTTTTT
16,TRBD1,TRBV11-3,.,TRBJ2-5,CASSHSGQGAGETQYF,TGTGCCAGCAGCCACTCGGGACAGGGGGCGGGGGAGACCCAGTACTTC
13,TRBD2,TRBV24-1,few,TRBJ2-1,CATRGLAHNEQFF,TGTGCCACCCGAGGACTAGCACACAATGAGCAGTTCTTC
15,TRBD1,TRBV5-1,many,TRBJ2-2,CASSLAGQDTGELFF,TGCGCCAGCAGCTTGGCGGGACAGGATACCGGGGAGCTGTTTTTT
17,TRBD1,TRBV7-9,.,TRBJ2-7,CASSSTNRDRDSYEQYF,TGTGCCAGCAGCTCAACTAACCGGGACAGGGACTCCTACGAGCAGTACTTC
15,TRBD2,TRBV5-1,.,TRBJ2-5,CASSKGGLAQETQYF,TGCGCCAGCAGCAAGGGGGGACTAGCCCAAGAGACCCAGTACTTC
14,.,TRBV3-1/TRBV3-2,.,TRBJ1-2,CASSQAGEGGGYTF,TGTGCCAGCAGCCAAGCAGGGGAGGGTGGGGGCTACACCTTC
14,.,TRBV4-1,.,TRBJ1-5,CASSQGTDNQPQHF,TGCGCCAGCAGCCAAGGAACAGACAATCAGCCCCAGCATTTT
15,.,TRBV5-6,.,TRBJ1-1,CASSPDAGGNTEAFF,TGTGCCAGCAGCCCGGACGCGGGGGGGAACACTGAAGCTTTCTTT
14,TRBD2,TRBV6-5,.,TRBJ2-7,CASCPAGVYPEQYF,TGTGCCAGCTGCCCAGCGGGAGTTTACCCCGAGCAGTACTTC
13,.,TRBV3-1/TRBV3-2,.,TRBJ1-1,CASSARGSPEAFF,TGTGCCAGCAGTGCAAGGGGGTCTCCTGAAGCTTTCTTT
12,.,TRBV9,.,TRBJ2-2,CASSPGGGKLFF,TGTGCCAGCAGCCCGGGTGGGGGGAAACTGTTTTTT
13,TRBD1,TRBV6-5,.,TRBJ2-7,CASSRDSEYEQYF,TGTGCCAGCAGCCGGGACAGTGAATACGAGCAGTACTTC
13,.,TRBV15,.,TRBJ2-5,CATSRGYRGTQYF,TGTGCCACCAGCAGAGGGTACCGGGGGACCCAGTACTTC
14,TRBD1,TRBV4-2,.,TRBJ1-1,CASSPGQGSTEAFF,TGTGCCAGCAGCCCGGGACAGGGGAGCACTGAAGCTTTCTTT
15,.,TRBV24-1,few,TRBJ1-1,CATRAGREMGTEAFF,TGTGCCACCCGTGCGGGGAGGGAAATGGGCACTGAAGCTTTCTTT
17,TRBD1,TRBV5-1,.,TRBJ1-3,CASSSTPGQGKSNTIYF,TGCGCCAGCAGCTCGACCCCGGGACAGGGGAAAAGTAACACCATATATTTT
14,.,TRBV12-5,.,TRBJ2-1,CASGLMGGHNEQFF,TGTGCTAGTGGTTTGATGGGCGGGCACAATGAGCAGTTCTTC
12,.,TRBV6-5,few,TRBJ1-2,CASSYADSGYTF,TGTGCCAGCAGTTACGCAGACAGTGGCTACACCTTC
15,.,TRBV7-3,.,TRBJ1-1,CASSLHRRGRTEAFF,TGTGCCAGCAGCCTCCATCGAAGGGGTCGAACTGAAGCTTTCTTT
13,.,TRBV28,few,TRBJ2-7,CASTRAGIYEQYF,TGTGCCAGCACGAGGGCAGGTATCTACGAGCAGTACTTC